This T cell receptor (beta chain) originates from a study of identical twins. TCRdb fed the 5' RACE reads into MiXCR, producing one record per CDR3 protein. The sample comprises under 900,000 distinct CDR3 sequences, 15% to 20% of which are singletons, and around 13% rests with the top ten. This clonotype was seen only a few times. Germline-derived CDR1 and CDR2 are GTSNPN and SVGIG (reference sequence). There are 13 residues in the CDR3. The sample also formed part of further work on T cells expressing NK-cell markers.

Sequencing input: PBMCs. This chain joins TRBV30 and TRBJ1-6; 7 nucleotides line up with TRBD1. The sequence was obtained from a woman under 30 in good health. CDR3 residues: CAVGGQYNSPLHF. The CDR3 DNA sequence: TGTGCAGTGGGGGGACAGTATAATTCACCCCTCCACTTT.